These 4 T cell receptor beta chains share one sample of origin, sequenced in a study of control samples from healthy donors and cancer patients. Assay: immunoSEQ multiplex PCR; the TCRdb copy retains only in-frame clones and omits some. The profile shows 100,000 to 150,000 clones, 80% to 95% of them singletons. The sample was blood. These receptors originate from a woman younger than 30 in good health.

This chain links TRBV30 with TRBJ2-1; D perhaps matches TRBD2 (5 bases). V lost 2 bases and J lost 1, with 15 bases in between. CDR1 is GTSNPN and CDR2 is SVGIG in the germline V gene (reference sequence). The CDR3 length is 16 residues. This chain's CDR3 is CAWSPPTRKSYNEQFF. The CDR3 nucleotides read TGTGCCTGGAGTCCCCCCACTAGAAAGTCCTACAATGAGCAGTTCTTC.

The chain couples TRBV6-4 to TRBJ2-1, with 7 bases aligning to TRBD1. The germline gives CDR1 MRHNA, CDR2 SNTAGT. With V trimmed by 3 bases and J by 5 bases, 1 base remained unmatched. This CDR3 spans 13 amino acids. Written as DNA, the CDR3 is TGTGCCAGCAGTGAAGGGGGCCACAATGAGCAGTTCTTC. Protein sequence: CASSEGGHNEQFF.

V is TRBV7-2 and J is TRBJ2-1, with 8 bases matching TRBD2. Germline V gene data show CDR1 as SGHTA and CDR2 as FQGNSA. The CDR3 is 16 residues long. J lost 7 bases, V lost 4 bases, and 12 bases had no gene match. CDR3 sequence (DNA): TGTGCCAGCAGCTCGAAGAGCGGGAGTATGAGAAATGAGCAGTTCTTC. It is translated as CASSSKSGSMRNEQFF.

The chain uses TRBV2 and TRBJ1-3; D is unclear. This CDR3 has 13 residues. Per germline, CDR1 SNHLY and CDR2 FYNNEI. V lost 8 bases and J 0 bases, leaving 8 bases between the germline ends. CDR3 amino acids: CASRQDSGNTIYF. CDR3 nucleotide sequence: TGTGCCAGCCGACAAGACTCTGGAAACACCATATATTTT.